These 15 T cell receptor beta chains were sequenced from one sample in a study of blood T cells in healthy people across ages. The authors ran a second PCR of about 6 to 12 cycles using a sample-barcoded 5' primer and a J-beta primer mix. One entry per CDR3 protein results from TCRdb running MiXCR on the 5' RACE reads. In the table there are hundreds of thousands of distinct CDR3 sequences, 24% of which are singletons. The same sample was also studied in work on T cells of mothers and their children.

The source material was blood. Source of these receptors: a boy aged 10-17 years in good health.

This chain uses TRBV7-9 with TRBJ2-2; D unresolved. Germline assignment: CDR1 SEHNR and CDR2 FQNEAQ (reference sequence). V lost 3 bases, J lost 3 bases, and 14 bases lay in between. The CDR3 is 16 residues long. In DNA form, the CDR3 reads TGTGCCAGCAGCTTGCGACCGCTTACGGACACCGGGGAGCTGTTTTTT. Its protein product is CASSLRPLTDTGELFF.

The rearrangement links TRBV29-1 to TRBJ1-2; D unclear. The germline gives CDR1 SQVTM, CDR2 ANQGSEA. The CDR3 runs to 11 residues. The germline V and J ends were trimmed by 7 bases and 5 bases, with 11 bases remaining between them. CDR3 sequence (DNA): TGCAGCGCACAGCATGAGTATGGCTACACCTTC. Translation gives CSAQHEYGYTF. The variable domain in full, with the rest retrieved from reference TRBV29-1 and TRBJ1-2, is SAVISQKPSRDICQRGTSLTIQCQVDSQVTMMFWYRQQPGQSLTLIATANQGSEATYESGFVIDKFPISRPNLTFSTLTVSNMSPEDSSIYLCSAQHEYGYTFGSGTRLTVV.

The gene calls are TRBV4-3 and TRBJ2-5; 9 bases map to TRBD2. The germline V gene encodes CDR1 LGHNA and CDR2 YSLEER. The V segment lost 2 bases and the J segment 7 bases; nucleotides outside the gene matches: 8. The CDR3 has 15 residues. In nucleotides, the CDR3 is TGCGCCAGCAGCCAATCTAGCGGGGTTCGTACGACCCAGTACTTC. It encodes CASSQSSGVRTTQYF.

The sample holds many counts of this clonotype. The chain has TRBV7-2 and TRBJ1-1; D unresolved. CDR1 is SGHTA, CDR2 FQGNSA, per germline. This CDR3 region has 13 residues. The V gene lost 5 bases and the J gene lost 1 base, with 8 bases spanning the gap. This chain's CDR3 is CASSADWNTEAFF. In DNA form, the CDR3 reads TGTGCCAGCAGCGCGGATTGGAACACTGAAGCTTTCTTT.

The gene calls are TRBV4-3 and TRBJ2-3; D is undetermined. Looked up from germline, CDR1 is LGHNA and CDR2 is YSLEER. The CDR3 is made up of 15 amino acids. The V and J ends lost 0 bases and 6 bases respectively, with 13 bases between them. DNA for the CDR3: TGCGCCAGCAGCCAAGATCCCCCTATGATGGATACGCAGTATTTT. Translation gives CASSQDPPMMDTQYF.

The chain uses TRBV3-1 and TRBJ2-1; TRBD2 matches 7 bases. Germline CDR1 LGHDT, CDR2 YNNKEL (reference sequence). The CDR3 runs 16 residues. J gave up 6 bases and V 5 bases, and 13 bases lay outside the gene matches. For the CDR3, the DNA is TGTGCCAGCAGCGTCATCGGACTAGTTGGGGGCAATGAGCAGTTCTTC. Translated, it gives CASSVIGLVGGNEQFF.

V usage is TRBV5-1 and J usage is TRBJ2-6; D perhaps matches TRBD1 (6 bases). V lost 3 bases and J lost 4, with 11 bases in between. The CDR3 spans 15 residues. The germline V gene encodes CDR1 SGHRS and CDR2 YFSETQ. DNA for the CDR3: TGCGCCAGCAGCTCGGACAGTGAAGGGGCCAACGTCCTGACTTTC. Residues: CASSSDSEGANVLTF.

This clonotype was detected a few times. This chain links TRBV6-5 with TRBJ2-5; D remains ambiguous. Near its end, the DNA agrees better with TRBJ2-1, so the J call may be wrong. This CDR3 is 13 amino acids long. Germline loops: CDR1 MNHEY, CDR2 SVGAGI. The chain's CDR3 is CASSYSWGNEQFF. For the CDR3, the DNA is TGTGCCAGCAGTTACTCGTGGGGTAATGAGCAGTTCTTC.

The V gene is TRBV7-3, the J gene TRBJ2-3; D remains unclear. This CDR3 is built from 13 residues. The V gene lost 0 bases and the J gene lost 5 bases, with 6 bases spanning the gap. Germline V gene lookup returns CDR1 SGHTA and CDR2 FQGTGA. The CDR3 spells CASSLTAQDTQYF. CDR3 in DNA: TGTGCCAGCAGCTTAACGGCCCAAGATACGCAGTATTTT.

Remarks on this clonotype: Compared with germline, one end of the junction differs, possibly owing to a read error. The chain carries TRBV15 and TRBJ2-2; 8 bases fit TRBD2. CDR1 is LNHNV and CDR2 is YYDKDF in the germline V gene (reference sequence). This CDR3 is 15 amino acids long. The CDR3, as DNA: TGTGCCACCAGCAGAGTAGCGGGGCCGGGCGGGGAGCTGCTTTTT. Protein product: CATSRVAGPGGELLF.

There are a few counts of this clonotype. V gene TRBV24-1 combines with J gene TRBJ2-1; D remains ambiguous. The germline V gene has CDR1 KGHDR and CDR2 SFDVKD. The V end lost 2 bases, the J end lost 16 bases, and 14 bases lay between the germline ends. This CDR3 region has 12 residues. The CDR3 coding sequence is TGTGCCACCAGTGATTCGGGTCCGTCCCACTTCTTC. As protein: CATSDSGPSHFF.

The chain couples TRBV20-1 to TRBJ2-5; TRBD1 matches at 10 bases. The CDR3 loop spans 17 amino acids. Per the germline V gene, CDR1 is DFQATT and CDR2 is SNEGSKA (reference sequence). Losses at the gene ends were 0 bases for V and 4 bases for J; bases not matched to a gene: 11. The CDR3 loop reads CSARETGRQGALETQYF. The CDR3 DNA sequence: TGCAGTGCTAGAGAAACGGGTCGACAGGGGGCTTTAGAGACCCAGTACTTC.

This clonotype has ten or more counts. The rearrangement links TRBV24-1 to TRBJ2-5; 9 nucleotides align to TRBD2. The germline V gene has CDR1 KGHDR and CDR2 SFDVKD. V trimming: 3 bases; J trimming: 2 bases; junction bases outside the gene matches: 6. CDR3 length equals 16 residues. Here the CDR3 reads CATSDTIAGAQETQYF. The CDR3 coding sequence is TGTGCCACCAGTGATACGATAGCGGGAGCACAAGAGACCCAGTACTTC.

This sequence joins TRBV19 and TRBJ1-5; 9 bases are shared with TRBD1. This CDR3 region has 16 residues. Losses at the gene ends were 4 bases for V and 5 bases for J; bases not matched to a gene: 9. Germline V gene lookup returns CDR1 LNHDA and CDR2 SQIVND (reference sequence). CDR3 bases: TGTGCCAGTAGTACGAGACCGGACAGGGGTTATCAGCCCCAGCATTTT. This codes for CASSTRPDRGYQPQHF.

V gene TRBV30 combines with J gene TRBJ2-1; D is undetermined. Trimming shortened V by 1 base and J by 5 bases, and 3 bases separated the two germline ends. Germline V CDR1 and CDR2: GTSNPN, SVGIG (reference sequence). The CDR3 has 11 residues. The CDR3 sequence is CAWSDNNEQFF. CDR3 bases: TGTGCCTGGAGTGACAACAATGAGCAGTTCTTC.